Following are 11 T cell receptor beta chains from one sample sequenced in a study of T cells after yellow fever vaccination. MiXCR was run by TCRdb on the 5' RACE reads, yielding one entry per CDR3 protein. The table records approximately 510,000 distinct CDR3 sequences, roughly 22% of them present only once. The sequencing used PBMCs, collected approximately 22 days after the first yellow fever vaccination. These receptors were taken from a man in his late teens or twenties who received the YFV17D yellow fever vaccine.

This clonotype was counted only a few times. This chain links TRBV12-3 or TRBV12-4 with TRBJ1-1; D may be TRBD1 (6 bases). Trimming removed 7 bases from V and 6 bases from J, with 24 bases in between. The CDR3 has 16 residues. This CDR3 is CASTDRYRGSFSEAFF. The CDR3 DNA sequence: TGTGCCAGCACCGACAGGTACCGGGGTTCGTTCTCTGAAGCTTTCTTT.

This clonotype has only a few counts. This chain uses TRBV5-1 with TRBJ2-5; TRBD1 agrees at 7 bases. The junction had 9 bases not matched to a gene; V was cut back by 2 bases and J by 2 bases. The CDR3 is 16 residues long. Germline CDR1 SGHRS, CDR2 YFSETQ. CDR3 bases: TGCGCCAGCAGCTTTACAGGGGCAGGGGTTCAAGAGACCCAGTACTTC. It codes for CASSFTGAGVQETQYF.

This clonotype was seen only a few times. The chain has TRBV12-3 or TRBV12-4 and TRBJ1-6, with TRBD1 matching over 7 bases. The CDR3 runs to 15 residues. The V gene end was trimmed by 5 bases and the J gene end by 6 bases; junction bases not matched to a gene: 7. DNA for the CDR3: TGTGCCAGCAGTGGGACCGGGACAGTTAATTCACCCCTCCACTTT. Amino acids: CASSGTGTVNSPLHF.

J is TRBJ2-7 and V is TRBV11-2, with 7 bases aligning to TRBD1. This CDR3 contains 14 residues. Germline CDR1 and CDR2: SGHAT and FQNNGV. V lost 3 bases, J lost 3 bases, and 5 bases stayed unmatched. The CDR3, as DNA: TGTGCCAGCAGCTTCGGACAGGAGAACTACGAGCAGTACTTC. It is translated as CASSFGQENYEQYF.

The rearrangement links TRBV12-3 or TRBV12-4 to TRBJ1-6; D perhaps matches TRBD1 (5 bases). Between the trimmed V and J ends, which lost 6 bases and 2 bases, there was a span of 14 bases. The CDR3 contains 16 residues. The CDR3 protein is CASSLEGKPYNSPLHF. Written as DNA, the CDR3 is TGTGCCAGCAGCTTGGAGGGGAAACCCTATAATTCACCCCTCCACTTT.

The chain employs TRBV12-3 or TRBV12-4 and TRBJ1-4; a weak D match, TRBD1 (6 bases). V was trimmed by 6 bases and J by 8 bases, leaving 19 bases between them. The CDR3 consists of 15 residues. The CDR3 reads CASRLDRAGVEKLFF. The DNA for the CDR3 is TGTGCCAGCAGACTGGATAGGGCAGGGGTCGAAAAACTGTTTTTT.

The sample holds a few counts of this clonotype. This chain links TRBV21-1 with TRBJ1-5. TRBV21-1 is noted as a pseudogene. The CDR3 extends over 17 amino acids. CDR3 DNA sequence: TGTGCCAGCAGCAAAAGCTGGGAGGTGGTGGGCAATCAGCCCCAGCATTTT. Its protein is CASSKSWEVVGNQPQHF.

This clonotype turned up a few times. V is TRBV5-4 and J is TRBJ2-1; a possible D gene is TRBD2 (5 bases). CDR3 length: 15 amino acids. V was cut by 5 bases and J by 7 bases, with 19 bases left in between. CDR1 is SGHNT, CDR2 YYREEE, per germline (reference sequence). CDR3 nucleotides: TGTGCCAGCAGACACTCCCGCCTAGCACTTAATGAGCAGTTCTTC. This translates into CASRHSRLALNEQFF.

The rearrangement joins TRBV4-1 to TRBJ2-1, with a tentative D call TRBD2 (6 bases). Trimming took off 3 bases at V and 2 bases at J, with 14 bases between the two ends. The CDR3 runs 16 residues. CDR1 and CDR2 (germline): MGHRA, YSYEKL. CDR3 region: CASSHPVVAAYNEQFF. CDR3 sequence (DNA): TGCGCCAGCAGCCACCCGGTGGTAGCGGCCTACAATGAGCAGTTCTTC.

CDR3: CATSDPTGDREETQYF. CDR3 nucleotide sequence: TGTGCCACCAGTGATCCTACAGGGGATAGGGAAGAGACCCAGTACTTC. This chain joins TRBV24-1 and TRBJ2-5; TRBD1 aligns across 7 bases. Per the germline V gene, CDR1 is KGHDR and CDR2 is SFDVKD. Trimming at V came to 3 bases and at J to 3 bases, leaving 9 bases not matched to a gene. CDR3 length: 16 amino acids.

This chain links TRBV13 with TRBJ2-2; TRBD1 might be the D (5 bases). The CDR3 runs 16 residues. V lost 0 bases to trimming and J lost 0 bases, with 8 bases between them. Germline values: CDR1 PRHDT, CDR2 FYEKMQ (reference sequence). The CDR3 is CASSLGQATNTGELFF. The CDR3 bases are TGTGCCAGCAGCTTAGGACAGGCGACGAACACCGGGGAGCTGTTTTTT.